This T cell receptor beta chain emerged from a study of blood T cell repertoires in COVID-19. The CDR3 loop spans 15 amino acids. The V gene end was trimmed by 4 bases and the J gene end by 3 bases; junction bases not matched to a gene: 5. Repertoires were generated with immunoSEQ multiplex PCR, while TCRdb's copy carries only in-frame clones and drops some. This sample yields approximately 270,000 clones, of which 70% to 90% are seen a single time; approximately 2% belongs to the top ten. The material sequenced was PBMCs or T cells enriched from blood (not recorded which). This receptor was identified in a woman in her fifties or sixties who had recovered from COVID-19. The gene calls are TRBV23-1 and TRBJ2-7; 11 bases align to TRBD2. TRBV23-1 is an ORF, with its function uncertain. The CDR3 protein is CASSPMTSGNYEQYF. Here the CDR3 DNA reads TGCGCCAGCAGTCCCATGACTAGCGGGAACTACGAGCAGTACTTC.